A single sample is the source of the 31 T cell receptor beta chains below, sequenced in a study of T-cell memory formation after mild COVID-19. TCRdb used MiXCR to reprocess the 5' RACE reads, holding one entry per CDR3 protein. The profile covers approximately 580,000 distinct CDR3 sequences, with approximately 20% appearing a single time and under 15% taken by the ten largest. Sequencing was performed on PBMCs or a T cell subset sorted from them (not recorded which). All receptors come from an adult woman who had mild COVID-19 (a few samples of this study predate the infection). Cell type and time point are not known.

The rearrangement links TRBV20-1 to TRBJ1-2; TRBD1 is a possible D gene (5 bases). The V gene lost 1 base and the J gene lost 6 bases, with 15 bases spanning the gap. The CDR3 is 14 residues long. Germline-derived CDR1 and CDR2 are DFQATT and SNEGSKA (reference sequence). The CDR3 is CSARAPSRGDGYTF. In DNA, the CDR3 is TGCAGTGCTAGAGCCCCCTCTCGGGGCGATGGCTACACCTTC.

The chain links TRBV3-1 to TRBJ2-2; TRBD1 agrees at 7 bases. V lost 5 bases, J lost 13 bases, and 16 bases stayed unmatched. The length of the CDR3 is 15 residues. The germline V gene encodes CDR1 LGHDT and CDR2 YNNKEL (reference sequence). The CDR3 spells CASSFQGVAPGGLFF. CDR3 in DNA: TGTGCCAGCAGCTTCCAGGGGGTGGCTCCCGGTGGGCTGTTTTTT.

The chain couples TRBV27 to TRBJ1-2; TRBD1 agrees at 8 bases. The CDR3 contains 11 residues. V lost 10 bases and J lost 10; bases outside the gene matches: 8. Germline V gene lookup returns CDR1 MNHEY and CDR2 SMNVEV (reference sequence). This chain's CDR3 is CATWTGWAYTF. The CDR3 DNA is TGTGCCACCTGGACAGGGTGGGCCTACACCTTC.

The chain recombines TRBV4-2 with TRBJ2-1, with D tentatively TRBD2 (6 bases). The germline V and J ends were trimmed by 1 base and 7 bases, with 11 bases remaining between them. CDR1 and CDR2 from the germline V gene are LGHNA and YNFKEQ. This CDR3 has 14 amino acids. CDR3 sequence: CASSQVGGVNEQFF. DNA of the CDR3: TGTGCCAGCAGCCAAGTTGGCGGGGTAAATGAGCAGTTCTTC.

This clonotype occurred a few times. The chain is built from TRBV2 and TRBJ2-3; D assignment may be TRBD1 or TRBD2 (6 bases each). The germline gives CDR1 SNHLY, CDR2 FYNNEI. The CDR3 has 14 amino acids. V was pared by 7 bases and J by 3 bases, with 14 bases between. CDR3 loop: CASTVQGRTDTQYF. The CDR3 DNA sequence: TGTGCCAGCACTGTGCAGGGGAGGACAGATACGCAGTATTTT.

The V and J genes are TRBV6-4 and TRBJ2-1; TRBD2 matches 13 bases. J gave up 8 bases and V 11 bases, and 9 bases lay outside the gene matches. Per the germline V gene, CDR1 is MRHNA and CDR2 is SNTAGT. The CDR3 contains 14 residues. CDR3 sequence reads: CARQLAGGPHEQFF. The CDR3 DNA reads as TGTGCCCGTCAACTAGCGGGAGGGCCCCATGAGCAGTTCTTC.

This clonotype has just a few counts. The chain combines TRBV29-1 with TRBJ1-1, with a possible D match to TRBD1 (6 bases). The CDR3 contains 15 residues. V was clipped by 3 bases and J by 0 bases, with 14 bases between them. CDR1 is SQVTM and CDR2 is ANQGSEA in the germline V gene. The CDR3: CSVELAGTLNTEAFF. DNA of the CDR3: TGCAGCGTTGAGTTGGCCGGGACACTGAACACTGAAGCTTTCTTT.

This clonotype was counted at least ten times. The rearrangement links TRBV7-9 to TRBJ2-1; no definite D call. The CDR3 consists of 10 residues. The germline gives CDR1 SEHNR, CDR2 FQNEAQ (reference sequence). V lost 5 bases and J lost 12, with 8 bases in between. The CDR3 reads CASSELLQFF. In nucleotides, the CDR3 is TGTGCCAGCAGCGAACTTTTGCAGTTCTTC.

The J gene is TRBJ2-5, the V gene TRBV7-6; the D gene is possibly TRBD2 (5 bases). The CDR3 runs to 14 residues. Trimming left V 1 base short and J 0 bases short, with 6 bases between. Looked up from germline, CDR1 is SGHVS and CDR2 is FNYEAQ. The chain's CDR3 is CASSLEADQETQYF. CDR3 nucleotides: TGTGCCAGCAGCTTAGAAGCGGACCAAGAGACCCAGTACTTC.

CDR3 sequence reads: CATVPRPGQGSTEAFF. For the CDR3, the DNA is TGTGCCACCGTTCCCAGACCGGGACAGGGGAGCACTGAAGCTTTCTTT. V usage is TRBV6-1 and J usage is TRBJ1-1; 10 bases agree with TRBD1. CDR3 length: 16 residues. The junction had 15 bases not matched to a gene; V was cut back by 10 bases and J by 4 bases. Germline-derived CDR1 and CDR2 are MNHNS and SASEGT.

The chain combines TRBV19 with TRBJ1-2, with TRBD1 matching 8 bases. This CDR3 comprises 15 residues. The germline CDR1 and CDR2 sequences are LNHDA and SQIVND (reference sequence). V lost 3 bases, J lost 4 bases, and 7 bases stayed unmatched. The CDR3 loop is CASSIAGGIGYGYTF. CDR3 bases: TGTGCCAGTAGTATCGCAGGGGGCATCGGCTATGGCTACACCTTC.

This sequence joins TRBV5-6 and TRBJ1-6; D may be TRBD1 (6 bases). This CDR3 spans 15 amino acids. Germline loops: CDR1 SGHDT, CDR2 YYEEEE. Deletions cut 4 bases from V and 5 bases from J, with 13 bases between. CDR3 loop: CASSLRGANNSPLHF. DNA of the CDR3: TGTGCCAGCAGCCTGCGGGGGGCGAATAATTCACCCCTCCACTTT.

This clonotype was counted between two and nine times. This chain links TRBV6-6 with TRBJ1-3; D gene uncertain. This CDR3 is built from 16 residues. V was cut by 2 bases and J by 0 bases, with 11 bases left in between. The germline gives CDR1 MNHNY, CDR2 SVGAGI (reference sequence). The CDR3: CASSYRWPDSGNTIYF. The CDR3 coding sequence is TGTGCCAGCAGTTACAGGTGGCCGGACTCTGGAAACACCATATATTTT.

In this sample, this clonotype turned up a few times. The CDR3 protein is CASSMGPTNEKLFF. CDR3 bases: TGCGCCAGCAGCATGGGACCGACGAATGAAAAACTGTTTTTT. The gene calls are TRBV4-1 and TRBJ1-4; TRBD1 is a possible D gene (5 bases). The V and J ends lost 5 bases and 5 bases respectively, with 12 bases between them. CDR1 is MGHRA, CDR2 YSYEKL, per germline. This CDR3 region has 14 residues.

There are a few counts of this clonotype. This chain uses TRBV7-9 with TRBJ1-1, with a tentative D call TRBD1 (5 bases). V was trimmed by 1 base and J by 6 bases, leaving 15 bases between them. The CDR3 covers 15 residues. Germline CDR1 is SEHNR and CDR2 is FQNEAQ (reference sequence). The CDR3 DNA reads TGTGCCAGCAGCTTAGTGGGGGGTGGAGAAGCTGAAGCTTTCTTT. This gives the protein CASSLVGGGEAEAFF.

This clonotype appeared a few times. The genes are TRBV29-1 and TRBJ2-7; unclear D gene. The V gene's germline CDR1 is SQVTM and CDR2 ANQGSEA. There are 14 residues in the CDR3. With 0 bases removed from V and 3 bases from J, the gap between germline ends came to 12 bases. The CDR3 DNA sequence: TGCAGCGTTGAAGATTCCGGGTACGGCTACGAGCAGTACTTC. Encoded protein: CSVEDSGYGYEQYF.

Only a few counts were recorded for this clonotype. The chain uses TRBV15 and TRBJ1-1, with a tentative D call TRBD1 (6 bases). CDR1 is LNHNV and CDR2 is YYDKDF in the germline V gene (reference sequence). Trimming pared 5 bases from V and 0 bases from J, leaving 13 bases between. CDR3 length: 15 residues. The CDR3 nucleotides read TGTGCCACCAGCTGGGAGCAGGGGATGAACACTGAAGCTTTCTTT. It specifies CATSWEQGMNTEAFF.

The V call is TRBV18, the J call TRBJ2-5; maybe TRBD2 (5 bases). CDR3 length: 13 residues. Looked up from germline, CDR1 is KGHSH and CDR2 is LQKENI. Trimming cost V 4 bases and J 0 bases, with 6 bases left between them. The DNA for the CDR3 is TGTGCCAGCTCACAGAGGGACCAAGAGACCCAGTACTTC. The encoded protein is CASSQRDQETQYF.

CDR3 in DNA: TGCGCCAGCAGTCAATTTCGATTAAGGGTGAGCGAGCAGTACTTC. Amino acids: CASSQFRLRVSEQYF. The V call is TRBV23-1, the J call TRBJ2-7; no clear D. TRBV23-1 is an ORF, and what it does is uncertain. Trimming shortened V by 1 base and J by 6 bases, and 16 bases separated the two germline ends. The length of the CDR3 is 15 residues.

There are a few counts of this clonotype. The V gene is TRBV6-5, the J gene TRBJ2-1; TRBD1 is a possible D gene (6 bases). In germline, CDR1 is MNHEY, CDR2 SVGAGI. Trimming removed 8 bases at V and 0 bases at J, with 14 bases between. The CDR3 spans 15 residues. The CDR3 reads CASGLDRSSYNEQFF. As DNA, the CDR3 is TGTGCCAGCGGACTTGACAGGAGCTCCTACAATGAGCAGTTCTTC.

The V call is TRBV4-3, the J call TRBJ2-3; the D gene is possibly TRBD1 (6 bases). CDR1 and CDR2 from the germline V gene are LGHNA and YSLEER. V was pared by 9 bases and J by 0 bases, with 13 bases between. The CDR3 length is 14 residues. CDR3 sequence reads: CARRGRGSTDTQYF. CDR3 nucleotides: TGCGCCAGGAGGGGGAGAGGGAGCACAGATACGCAGTATTTT.

DNA of the CDR3: TGTGCCAGCAGACCAGGGACAGGGGGCTACACCTTC. This sequence encodes CASRPGTGGYTF. This rearrangement joins TRBV7-9 to TRBJ1-2; TRBD1 aligns across 9 bases. J gave up 8 bases and V 6 bases, and 4 bases lay outside the gene matches. The CDR3 is 12 residues long. Germline CDR1 and CDR2: SEHNR and FQNEAQ (reference sequence). The full variable domain, its missing parts supplied by reference TRBV7-9 and TRBJ1-2, is DTGVSQNPRHKITKRGQNVTFRCDPISEHNRLYWYRQTLGQGPEFLTYFQNEAQLEKSRLLSDRFSAERPKGSFSTLEIQRTEQGDSAMYLCASRPGTGGYTFGSGTRLTVV.

This clonotype was counted only a few times. This chain uses TRBV11-2 with TRBJ1-2, with D perhaps matching TRBD1 (5 bases). CDR3 size: 14 residues. Trimming removed 5 bases at V and 4 bases at J, with 14 bases between. CDR1 and CDR2 (germline): SGHAT, FQNNGV. CDR3 residues: CASSAIRELYGYTF. The CDR3 DNA sequence: TGTGCCAGCAGCGCTATCAGGGAGCTCTATGGCTACACCTTC.

The table lists this clonotype with a few counts. Written as DNA, the CDR3 is TGTGCCAGCAGCCGGCGCGGGGGAGGGAGCAATCAGCCCCAGCATTTT. As protein: CASSRRGGGSNQPQHF. The chain employs TRBV5-5 and TRBJ1-5; D perhaps matches TRBD1 (5 bases). This CDR3 region has 16 residues. Germline assignment: CDR1 SGHKS and CDR2 YYEKEE (reference sequence). V dropped 4 bases and J dropped 1 base, with 15 bases sitting between them.

This clonotype came up a few times. The chain recombines TRBV9 with TRBJ1-2; D perhaps matches TRBD1 (5 bases). This CDR3 has 14 amino acids. Germline V lookup: CDR1 SGDLS, CDR2 YYNGEE. Trimming removed 0 bases at V and 5 bases at J, with 11 bases between. The CDR3 sequence: CASSVVSGGYGYTF. The CDR3 DNA reads as TGTGCCAGCAGCGTAGTTTCGGGGGGATATGGCTACACCTTC.

V is TRBV12-3 or TRBV12-4 and J is TRBJ2-2; TRBD1 agrees at 7 bases. The J segment lost 4 bases and the V segment lost 5 bases, leaving 7 bases of the junction unmatched. The CDR3 sequence is 15 residues long. The CDR3 nucleotides read TGTGCCAGCAGTCCCCAGGGGGAGAGCACCGGGGAGCTGTTTTTT. Its translation: CASSPQGESTGELFF.

This clonotype was found a few times. The chain combines TRBV28 with TRBJ1-4; TRBD1 matches 10 bases. The CDR3 sequence is 15 residues long. CDR1 is MDHEN and CDR2 is SYDVKM in the germline V gene. V was clipped by 3 bases and J by 8 bases; unmatched bases: 6. Here the CDR3 reads CASSFPTGGREKLFF. DNA of the CDR3: TGTGCCAGCAGTTTCCCGACAGGGGGCCGGGAAAAACTGTTTTTT.

The J gene is TRBJ1-2, the V gene TRBV5-1; D is undetermined. The CDR3 has 14 residues. Trimming shortened V by 1 base and J by 4 bases, and 11 bases separated the two germline ends. Germline CDR1 is SGHRS and CDR2 is YFSETQ. The CDR3 here is CASSLSGDRYGYTF. The CDR3 DNA reads as TGCGCCAGCAGCTTGTCCGGGGATCGCTATGGCTACACCTTC.

This clonotype has just a few counts. CDR3 protein: CAWSVPGGEFSDTQYF. CDR3 DNA: TGTGCCTGGAGTGTACCGGGGGGCGAGTTCTCAGATACGCAGTATTTT. The rearrangement joins TRBV30 to TRBJ2-3, with D possibly TRBD2 on 7 matching bases. The CDR3 has 16 amino acids. CDR1 and CDR2 (germline): GTSNPN, SVGIG (reference sequence). The V end was cut by 0 bases, the J end by 4 bases, with 17 bases between.

The chain joins TRBV20-1 to TRBJ1-3; maybe TRBD1 (5 bases). From germline, CDR1 is DFQATT and CDR2 SNEGSKA (reference sequence). Deletions cut 3 bases from V and 10 bases from J, with 19 bases between. The CDR3 totals 14 residues. DNA of the CDR3: TGCAGTGCTAGTCTCAGGGCCTCCCTCTGGACCATATATTTT. As protein: CSASLRASLWTIYF.

This clonotype appeared once. The chain links TRBV19 to TRBJ2-1; D is possibly TRBD2 (5 bases). V lost 5 bases and J lost 0, with 11 bases in between. CDR3 length: 15 amino acids. The germline gives CDR1 LNHDA, CDR2 SQIVND (reference sequence). The CDR3 reads CASSQAGNSYNEQFF. CDR3 bases: TGTGCCAGTAGTCAGGCGGGCAACTCCTACAATGAGCAGTTCTTC.